A single TCR beta chain is shown here with its context. The data are from a study of T cell responses to AZD1222 COVID-19 vaccine. Germline CDR1 and CDR2: GTSNPN and SVGIG (reference sequence). V dropped 3 bases and J dropped 8 bases, with 13 bases sitting between them. CDR3 length: 12 residues. Sequenced by immunoSEQ multiplex PCR; TCRdb stores in-frame clones only, minus some. The sample has around 150,000 clones, roughly 86% seen once. The chain joins TRBV30 to TRBJ1-2; D perhaps matches TRBD1 (5 bases). Sequenced material: peripheral blood, taken on day 0 of AZD1222 vaccination. This TCR was recovered from an adult in good health. CDR3 loop: CAWSDSGSGYTF. CDR3 DNA: TGTGCCTGGAGCGATTCAGGGAGCGGCTACACCTTC.